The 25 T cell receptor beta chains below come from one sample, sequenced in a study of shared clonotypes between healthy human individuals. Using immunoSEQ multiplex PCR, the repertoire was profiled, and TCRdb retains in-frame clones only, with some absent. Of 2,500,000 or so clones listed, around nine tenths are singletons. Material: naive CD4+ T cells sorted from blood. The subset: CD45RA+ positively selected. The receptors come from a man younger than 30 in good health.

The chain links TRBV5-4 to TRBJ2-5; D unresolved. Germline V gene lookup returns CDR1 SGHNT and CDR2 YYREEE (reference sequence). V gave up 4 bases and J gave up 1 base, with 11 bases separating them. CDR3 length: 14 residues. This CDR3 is CASSRFGVQETQYF. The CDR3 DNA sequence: TGTGCCAGCAGCAGGTTTGGGGTCCAAGAGACCCAGTACTTC.

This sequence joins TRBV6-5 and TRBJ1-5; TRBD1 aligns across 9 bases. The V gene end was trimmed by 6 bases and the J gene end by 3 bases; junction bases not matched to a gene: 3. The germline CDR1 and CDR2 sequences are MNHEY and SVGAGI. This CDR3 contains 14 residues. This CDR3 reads CASRTGGNNQPQHF. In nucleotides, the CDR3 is TGTGCCAGCAGGACAGGGGGTAACAATCAGCCCCAGCATTTT.

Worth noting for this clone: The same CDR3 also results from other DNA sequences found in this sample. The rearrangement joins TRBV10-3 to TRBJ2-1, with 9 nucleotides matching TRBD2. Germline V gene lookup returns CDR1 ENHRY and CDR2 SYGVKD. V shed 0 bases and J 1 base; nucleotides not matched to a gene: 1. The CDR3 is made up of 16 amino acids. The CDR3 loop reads CAISESSGGSYNEQFF. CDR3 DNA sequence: TGTGCCATCAGTGAGTCTAGCGGGGGATCCTACAATGAGCAGTTCTTC.

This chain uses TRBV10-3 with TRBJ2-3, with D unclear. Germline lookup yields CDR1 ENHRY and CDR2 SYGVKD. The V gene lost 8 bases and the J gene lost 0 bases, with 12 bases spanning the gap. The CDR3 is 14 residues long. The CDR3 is CAIRASTSTDTQYF. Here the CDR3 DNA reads TGTGCCATCCGGGCCTCCACTAGCACAGATACGCAGTATTTT.

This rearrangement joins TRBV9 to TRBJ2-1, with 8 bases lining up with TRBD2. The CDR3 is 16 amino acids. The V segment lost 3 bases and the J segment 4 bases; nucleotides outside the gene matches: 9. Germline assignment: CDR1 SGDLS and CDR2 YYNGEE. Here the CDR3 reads CASSALISGTYNEQFF. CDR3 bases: TGTGCCAGCAGCGCCCTAATTAGCGGGACTTACAATGAGCAGTTCTTC.

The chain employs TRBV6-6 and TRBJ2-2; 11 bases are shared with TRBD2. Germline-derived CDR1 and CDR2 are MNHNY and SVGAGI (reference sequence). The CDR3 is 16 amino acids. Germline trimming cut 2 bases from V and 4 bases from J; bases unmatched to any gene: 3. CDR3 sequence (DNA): TGTGCCAGCAGTTACCTTGGGACTAGCGGCACCGGGGAGCTGTTTTTT. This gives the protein CASSYLGTSGTGELFF.

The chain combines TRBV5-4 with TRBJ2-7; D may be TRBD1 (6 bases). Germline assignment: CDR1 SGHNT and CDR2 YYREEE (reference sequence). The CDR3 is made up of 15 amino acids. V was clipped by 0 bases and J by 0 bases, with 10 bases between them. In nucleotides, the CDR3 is TGTGCCAGCAGCTTGGCGGCAGGGGCCTCCTACGAGCAGTACTTC. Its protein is CASSLAAGASYEQYF. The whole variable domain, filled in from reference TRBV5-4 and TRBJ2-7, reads ETGVTQSPTHLIKTRGQQVTLRCSSQSGHNTVSWYQQALGQGPQFIFQYYREEENGRGNFPPRFSGLQFPNYSSELNVNALELDDSALYLCASSLAAGASYEQYFGPGTRLTVT.

CDR3 sequence reads: CASSFPTGGSWNTEAFF. CDR3 coding DNA: TGCGCCAGCAGCTTCCCCACAGGGGGATCGTGGAACACTGAAGCTTTCTTT. The chain is built from TRBV5-1 and TRBJ1-1, with TRBD1 matching over 8 bases. Germline V gene sequence: CDR1 SGHRS, CDR2 YFSETQ. Germline trimming cut 2 bases from V and 1 base from J; bases unmatched to any gene: 10. The CDR3 contains 17 residues.

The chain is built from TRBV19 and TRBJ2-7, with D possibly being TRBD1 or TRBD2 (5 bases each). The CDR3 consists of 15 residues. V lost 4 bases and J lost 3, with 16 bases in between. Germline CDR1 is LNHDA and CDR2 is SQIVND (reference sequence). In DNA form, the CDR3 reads TGTGCCAGTAGTAATCCGGGACGGTCTCGCTACGAGCAGTACTTC. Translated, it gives CASSNPGRSRYEQYF.

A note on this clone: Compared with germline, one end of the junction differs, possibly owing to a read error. CDR3 sequence (DNA): TGTGCTAGCAGCTCCGGACAGTTTCAAGAGACCCAGTACTTC. Protein: CASSSGQFQETQYF. This rearrangement joins TRBV7-7 to TRBJ2-5, with a tentative D call TRBD1 (6 bases). Per the germline V gene, CDR1 is SSHAT and CDR2 is FNYEAQ (reference sequence). This CDR3 spans 14 amino acids.

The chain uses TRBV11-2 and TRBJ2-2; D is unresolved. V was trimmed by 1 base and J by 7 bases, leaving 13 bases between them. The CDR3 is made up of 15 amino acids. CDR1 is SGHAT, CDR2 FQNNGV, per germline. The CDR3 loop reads CASSLGDSQVGELFF. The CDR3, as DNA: TGTGCCAGCAGCTTAGGAGACTCCCAAGTCGGGGAGCTGTTTTTT.

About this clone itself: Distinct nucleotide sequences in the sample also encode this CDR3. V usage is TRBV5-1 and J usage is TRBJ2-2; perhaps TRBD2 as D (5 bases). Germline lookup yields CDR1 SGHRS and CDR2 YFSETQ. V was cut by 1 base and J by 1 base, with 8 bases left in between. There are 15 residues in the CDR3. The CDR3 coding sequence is TGCGCCAGCAGCTTGATTGCGGGGAACACCGGGGAGCTGTTTTTT. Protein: CASSLIAGNTGELFF.

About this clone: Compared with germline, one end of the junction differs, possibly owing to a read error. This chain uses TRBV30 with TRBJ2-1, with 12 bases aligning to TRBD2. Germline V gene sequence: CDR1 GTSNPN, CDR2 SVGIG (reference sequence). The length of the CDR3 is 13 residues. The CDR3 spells CARRLAGGGEQFF. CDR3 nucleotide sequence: TGTGCCAGGAGGCTAGCGGGAGGGGGTGAGCAGTTCTTC.

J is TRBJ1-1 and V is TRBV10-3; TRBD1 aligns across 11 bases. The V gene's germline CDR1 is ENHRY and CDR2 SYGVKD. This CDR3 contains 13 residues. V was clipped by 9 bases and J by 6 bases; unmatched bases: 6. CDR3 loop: CAITGTGGSEAFF. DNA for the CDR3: TGTGCCATAACCGGGACAGGGGGGTCTGAAGCTTTCTTT.

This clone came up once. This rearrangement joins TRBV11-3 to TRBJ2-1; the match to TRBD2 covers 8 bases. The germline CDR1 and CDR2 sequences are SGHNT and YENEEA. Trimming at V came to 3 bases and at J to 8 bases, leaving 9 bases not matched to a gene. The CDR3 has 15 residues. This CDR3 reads CASSLGRGVFDEQFF. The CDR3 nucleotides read TGTGCCAGCAGCTTGGGGCGGGGGGTTTTTGATGAGCAGTTCTTC. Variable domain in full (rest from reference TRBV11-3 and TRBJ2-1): EAGVVQSPRYKIIEKKQPVAFWCNPISGHNTLYWYLQNLGQGPELLIRYENEEAVDDSQLPKDRFSAERLKGVDSTLKIQPAELGDSAVYLCASSLGRGVFDEQFFGPGTRLTVL.

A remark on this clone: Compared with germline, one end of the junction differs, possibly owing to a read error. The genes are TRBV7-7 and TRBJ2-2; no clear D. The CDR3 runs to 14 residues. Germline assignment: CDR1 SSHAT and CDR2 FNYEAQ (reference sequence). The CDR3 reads CASSLEFRSGELFF. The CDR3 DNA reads TGTGCTAGCAGCTTAGAGTTCAGGTCCGGGGAGCTGTTTTTT.

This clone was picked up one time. DNA of the CDR3: TGTGCCAGCAGCCAAGATCGATATGAGGGGCAGGGGGAATCTCAGCCCCAGCATTTT. Its protein product is CASSQDRYEGQGESQPQHF. This rearrangement joins TRBV4-2 to TRBJ1-5; 7 bases are a match to TRBD1. The germline CDR1 and CDR2 sequences are LGHNA and YNFKEQ. V shed 0 bases and J 6 bases; nucleotides not matched to a gene: 17. CDR3 length equals 19 residues.

This CDR3 is CASSLVSTPLETQYF. The CDR3 nucleotides read TGTGCCAGCAGCTTAGTCTCGACCCCTCTGGAGACCCAGTACTTC. The chain joins TRBV7-9 to TRBJ2-5; D is uncertain. Trimming cost V 1 base and J 5 bases, with 14 bases left between them. Germline values: CDR1 SEHNR, CDR2 FQNEAQ (reference sequence). The CDR3 consists of 15 residues.

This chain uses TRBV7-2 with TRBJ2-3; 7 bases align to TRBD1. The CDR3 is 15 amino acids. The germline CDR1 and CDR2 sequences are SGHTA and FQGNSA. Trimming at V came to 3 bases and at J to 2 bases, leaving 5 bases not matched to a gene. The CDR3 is CASSFPGQTTDTQYF. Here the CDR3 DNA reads TGTGCCAGCAGCTTCCCGGGACAGACCACAGATACGCAGTATTTT. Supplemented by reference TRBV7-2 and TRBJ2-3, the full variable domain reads GAGVSQSPSNKVTEKGKDVELRCDPISGHTALYWYRQSLGQGLEFLIYFQGNSAPDKSGLPSDRFSAERTGGSVSTLTIQRTQQEDSAVYLCASSFPGQTTDTQYFGPGTRLTVL.

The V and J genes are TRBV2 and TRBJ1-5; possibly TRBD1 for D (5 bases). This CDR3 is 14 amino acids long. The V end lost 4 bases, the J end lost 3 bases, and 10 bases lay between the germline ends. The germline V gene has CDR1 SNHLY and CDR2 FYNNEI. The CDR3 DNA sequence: TGTGCCAGCAGTGGGGGGGTCCACAATCAGCCCCAGCATTTT. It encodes CASSGGVHNQPQHF.

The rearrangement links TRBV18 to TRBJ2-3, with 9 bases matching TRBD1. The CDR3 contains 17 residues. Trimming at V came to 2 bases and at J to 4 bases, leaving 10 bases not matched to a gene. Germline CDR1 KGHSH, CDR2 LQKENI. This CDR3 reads CASSPAWGTGMPDTQYF. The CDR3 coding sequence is TGTGCCAGCTCACCAGCATGGGGGACAGGGATGCCAGATACGCAGTATTTT. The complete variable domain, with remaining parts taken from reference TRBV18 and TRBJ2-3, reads NAGVMQNPRHLVRRRGQEARLRCSPMKGHSHVYWYRQLPEEGLKFMVYLQKENIIDESGMPKERFSAEFPKEGPSILRIQQVVRGDSAAYFCASSPAWGTGMPDTQYFGPGTRLTVL.

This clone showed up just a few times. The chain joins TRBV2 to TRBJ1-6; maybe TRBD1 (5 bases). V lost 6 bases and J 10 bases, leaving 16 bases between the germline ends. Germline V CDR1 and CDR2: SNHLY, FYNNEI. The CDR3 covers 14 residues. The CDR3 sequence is CASSPRAGPSPLHF. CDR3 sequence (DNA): TGTGCCAGCAGCCCTAGGGCAGGGCCCTCACCCCTCCACTTT.

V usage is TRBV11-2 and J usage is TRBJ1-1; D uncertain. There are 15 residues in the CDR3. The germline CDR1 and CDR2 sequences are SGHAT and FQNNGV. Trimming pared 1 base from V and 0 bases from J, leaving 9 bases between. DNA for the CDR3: TGTGCCAGCAGCTTAGGTGCAGGCATGAACACTGAAGCTTTCTTT. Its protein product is CASSLGAGMNTEAFF.

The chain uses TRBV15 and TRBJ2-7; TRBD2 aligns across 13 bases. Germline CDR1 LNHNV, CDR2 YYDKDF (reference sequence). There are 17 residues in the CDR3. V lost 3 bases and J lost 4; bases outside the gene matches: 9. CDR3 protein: CATSSGLAGVIAYEQYF. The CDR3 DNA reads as TGTGCCACCAGCAGTGGACTAGCGGGGGTAATTGCGTACGAGCAGTACTTC. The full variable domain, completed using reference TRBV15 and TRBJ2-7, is DAMVIQNPRYQVTQFGKPVTLSCSQTLNHNVMYWYQQKSSQAPKLLFHYYDKDFNNEADTPDNFQSRRPNTSFCFLDIRSPGLGDTAMYLCATSSGLAGVIAYEQYFGPGTRLTVT.

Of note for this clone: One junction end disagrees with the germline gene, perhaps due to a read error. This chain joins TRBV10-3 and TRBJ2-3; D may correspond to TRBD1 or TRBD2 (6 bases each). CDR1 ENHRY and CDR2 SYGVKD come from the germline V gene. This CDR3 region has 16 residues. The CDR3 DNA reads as TGTGCCACCAGTGCGTATGAGGGGGGAACCACAGATACGCAGTATTTT. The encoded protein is CATSAYEGGTTDTQYF.